These 2 T cell receptor beta chains came from one sample sequenced in a study of ipilimumab plus nivolumab after autologous stem cell transplantation. Measured with immunoSEQ multiplex PCR; TCRdb has only the in-frame clones, and not every one. The sample holds 20,000 to 30,000 clones, roughly 86% seen once. This material consisted of PBMCs, taken in a trial of ipilimumab plus nivolumab as post-transplant consolidation. Receptor source: a male donor with diffuse large B-cell lymphoma.

The V gene is TRBV4-3, the J gene TRBJ2-3; a possible D gene is TRBD1 (5 bases). The CDR3 totals 13 residues. Germline assignment: CDR1 LGHNA and CDR2 YSLEER. Trimming took 0 bases from V and 11 from J, leaving 12 bases between them. This chain's CDR3 is CASSQEWQGEQYF. The CDR3 DNA is TGCGCCAGCAGCCAAGAATGGCAGGGTGAGCAGTATTTT.

V usage is TRBV5-1 and J usage is TRBJ2-7; D is perhaps TRBD1 or TRBD2 (5 bases each). This CDR3 has 14 amino acids. V lost 1 base, J lost 6 bases, and 14 bases lay in between. CDR1 and CDR2 from the germline V gene are SGHRS and YFSETQ. The CDR3 coding sequence is TGCGCCAGCAGCTTGTTCGAGGGGCGAAGCGAGCAGTACTTC. Translation gives CASSLFEGRSEQYF.